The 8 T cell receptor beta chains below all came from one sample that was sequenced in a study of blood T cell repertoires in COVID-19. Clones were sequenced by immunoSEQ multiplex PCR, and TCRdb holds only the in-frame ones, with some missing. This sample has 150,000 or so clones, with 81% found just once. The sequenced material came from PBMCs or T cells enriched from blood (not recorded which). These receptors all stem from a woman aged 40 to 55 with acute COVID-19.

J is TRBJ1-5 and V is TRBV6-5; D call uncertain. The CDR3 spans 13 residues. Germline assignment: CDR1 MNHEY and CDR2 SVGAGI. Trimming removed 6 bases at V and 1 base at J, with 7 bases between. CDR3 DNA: TGTGCCAGCAGGGAGATAAGCAATCAGCCCCAGCATTTT. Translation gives CASREISNQPQHF.

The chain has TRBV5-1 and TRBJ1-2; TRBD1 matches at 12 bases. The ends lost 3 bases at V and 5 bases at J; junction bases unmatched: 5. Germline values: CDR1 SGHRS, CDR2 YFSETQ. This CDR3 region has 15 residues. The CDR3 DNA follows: TGCGCCAGCAGCTCGGGACAGGGGGCGAGATATGGCTACACCTTC. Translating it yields CASSSGQGARYGYTF. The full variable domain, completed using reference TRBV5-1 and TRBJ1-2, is KAGVTQTPRYLIKTRGQQVTLSCSPISGHRSVSWYQQTPGQGLQFLFEYFSETQRNKGNFPGRFSGRQFSNSRSEMNVSTLELGDSALYLCASSSGQGARYGYTFGSGTRLTVV.

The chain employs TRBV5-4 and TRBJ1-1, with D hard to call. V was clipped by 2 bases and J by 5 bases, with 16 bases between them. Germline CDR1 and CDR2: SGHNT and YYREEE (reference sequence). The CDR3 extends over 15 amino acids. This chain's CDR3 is CASSFWARDPTEAFF. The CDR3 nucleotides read TGTGCCAGCAGCTTCTGGGCTCGGGATCCAACTGAAGCTTTCTTT.

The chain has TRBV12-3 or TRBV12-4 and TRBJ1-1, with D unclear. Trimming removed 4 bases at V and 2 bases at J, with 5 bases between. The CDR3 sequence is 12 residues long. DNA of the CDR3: TGTGCCAGCAGTTCCGTAAACACTGAAGCTTTCTTT. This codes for CASSSVNTEAFF.

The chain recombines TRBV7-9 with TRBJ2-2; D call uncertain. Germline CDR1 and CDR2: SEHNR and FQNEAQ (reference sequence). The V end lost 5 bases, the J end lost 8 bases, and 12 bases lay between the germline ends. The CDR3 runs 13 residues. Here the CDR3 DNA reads TGTGCCAGCAGCCCGGGTCCACTGGGGGAGCTGTTTTTT. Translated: CASSPGPLGELFF.

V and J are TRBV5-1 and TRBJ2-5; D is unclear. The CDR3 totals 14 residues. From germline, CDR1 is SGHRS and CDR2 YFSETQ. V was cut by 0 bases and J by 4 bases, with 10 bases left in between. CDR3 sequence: CASSLDSPRETQYF. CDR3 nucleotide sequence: TGCGCCAGCAGCTTGGATTCCCCCAGAGAGACCCAGTACTTC.

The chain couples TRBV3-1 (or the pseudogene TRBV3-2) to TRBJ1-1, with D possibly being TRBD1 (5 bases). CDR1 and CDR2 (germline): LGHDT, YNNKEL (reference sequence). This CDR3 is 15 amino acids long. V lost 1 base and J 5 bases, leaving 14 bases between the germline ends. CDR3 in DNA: TGTGCCAGCAGCCAAGGATGGACTCGGGGGACTGAAGCTTTCTTT. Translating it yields CASSQGWTRGTEAFF.

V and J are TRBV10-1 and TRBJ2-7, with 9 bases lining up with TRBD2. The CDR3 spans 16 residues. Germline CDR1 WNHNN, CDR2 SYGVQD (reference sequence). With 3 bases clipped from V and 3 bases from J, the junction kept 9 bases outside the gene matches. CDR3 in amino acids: CASSETRASGIYEQYF. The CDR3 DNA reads TGCGCCAGCAGTGAAACGAGGGCTAGCGGGATCTACGAGCAGTACTTC.